This is a list of T cell receptor beta chains from one sample in a study of cytomegalovirus exposure and HLA in healthy donors. Sequencing was performed with immunoSEQ multiplex PCR; in TCRdb, only in-frame clones are kept and a portion is missing. Of about 270,000 clones in the sample, about 86% are singletons; the top ten hold approximately 1%. Sample: PBMCs. These TCRs come from a woman younger than 30 in good health and CMV-seronegative. CDR3s include the opening cysteine and the closing phenylalanine or tryptophan. A row's size may be missing; if present it is once, few, many or a size class.

v_call,clone_size,j_call,cdr3_aa
TRBV4-3,-,TRBJ1-6,CASSQDIGRGNSPLHF
TRBV5-1,-,TRBJ1-4,CASTMGDSTNEKLFF
TRBV2,-,TRBJ2-7,CASSATTTDAYEQYF
TRBV6-5,-,TRBJ1-1,CASSYPGQGARAFF
TRBV28,-,TRBJ1-5,CATLGGQASQPQHF
TRBV7-8,-,TRBJ2-7,CASSLAEEGKYF
TRBV5-6,once,TRBJ2-1,CASSLPSSPGMNYNEQFF
TRBV29-1,-,TRBJ2-7,CSVEEAGLLSYEQYF
TRBV30,-,TRBJ2-3,CAWSVLDTQYF
TRBV11-1,-,TRBJ2-5,CASSLSGGGRAGETQYF
TRBV11-3,few,TRBJ2-7,CASSSSREIGNEQYF
TRBV6-1,-,TRBJ1-2,CASSGDRVGGYTF
TRBV11-3,-,TRBJ2-7,CASRHPSTGAAYEQYF
TRBV6-5,-,TRBJ1-2,CASSYEFYGYTF
TRBV5-1,-,TRBJ2-7,CASRGTGNSYEQYF
TRBV9,-,TRBJ2-5,CASSVAGGLQETQYF
TRBV2,once,TRBJ2-1,CASSTGGNSYNEQFF
TRBV5-1,-,TRBJ2-5,CASSLGDRGNVETQYF
TRBV27,-,TRBJ2-7,CASSYSGVSYEQYF
TRBV19,-,TRBJ2-1,CASSIGSSYNEQFF
TRBV28,-,TRBJ1-6,CASTSQGRDSPLHF
TRBV5-6,-,TRBJ2-6,CASSPLGTLSGANVLTF
TRBV10-2,few,TRBJ2-2,CASSEAGQYTGELFF
TRBV5-6,-,TRBJ2-1,CASSLGPGKTYNEQFF
TRBV14,-,TRBJ2-3,CASSPQGAATQYF
TRBV6-1,-,TRBJ2-5,CASSEDGGWGAQYF
TRBV18,-,TRBJ2-7,CASSPSAGWLDEQYF
TRBV7-7,-,TRBJ2-2,CASSPLDKPTGELFF
TRBV5-1,-,TRBJ2-7,CASSPNPEGVPPYEQYF
TRBV4-3,-,TRBJ2-5,CASSQDGGRDQETQYF
TRBV27,-,TRBJ2-1,CASSSQGDSYNEQFF
TRBV6-5,few,TRBJ2-2,CASNRDRRAGELFF
TRBV30,once,TRBJ2-7,CAWSTLGVSYEQYF
TRBV10-3,few,TRBJ2-7,CAISESNQGGEQYF
TRBV29-1,-,TRBJ2-5,CSSLGVQETQYF
TRBV20-1,-,TRBJ1-2,CSARGGIGYTF
TRBV19,-,TRBJ2-4,CASSIDPGAARGPKNIQYF
TRBV5-1,-,TRBJ2-2,CASSLTVAGELFF
TRBV6-5,-,TRBJ2-7,CASSYGRDAEQYF
TRBV29-1,-,TRBJ2-1,CSVETSVPGDEQFF
TRBV5-1,-,TRBJ1-1,CASSVGQGRGNTEAFF
TRBV30,-,TRBJ1-5,CAWSKGSQPQHF
TRBV27,-,TRBJ2-4,CASMGQGVHIQYF
TRBV7-2,-,TRBJ1-1,CASSLGGRYDEAFF
TRBV30,-,TRBJ1-1,CAWSRSVDRGHTEAFF
TRBV6-5,few,TRBJ1-1,CASSYSRGDEAFF
TRBV11-2,-,TRBJ2-3,CASRVTGGWNTDTQYF
TRBV6-1,once,TRBJ1-1,CASSASGNTEAFF
TRBV9,-,TRBJ2-1,CASSKIAGPADNEQFF
TRBV7-7,-,TRBJ2-7,CASSLGGQGTYEQYF
TRBV5-4,-,TRBJ1-2,CASSLATAMWYGYTF